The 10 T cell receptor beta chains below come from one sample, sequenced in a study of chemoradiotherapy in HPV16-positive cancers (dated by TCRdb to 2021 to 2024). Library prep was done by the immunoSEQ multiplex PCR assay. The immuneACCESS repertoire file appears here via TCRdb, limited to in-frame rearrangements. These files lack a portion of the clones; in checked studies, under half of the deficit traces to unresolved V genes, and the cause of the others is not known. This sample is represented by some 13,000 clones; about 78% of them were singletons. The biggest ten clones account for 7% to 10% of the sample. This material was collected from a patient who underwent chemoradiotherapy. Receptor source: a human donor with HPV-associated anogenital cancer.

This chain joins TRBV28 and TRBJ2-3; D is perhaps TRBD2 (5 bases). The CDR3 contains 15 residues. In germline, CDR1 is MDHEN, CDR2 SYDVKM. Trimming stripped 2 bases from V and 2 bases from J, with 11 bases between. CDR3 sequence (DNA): TGTGCCAGCAGTTTAGGAGGTCAGTTCACAGATACGCAGTATTTT. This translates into CASSLGGQFTDTQYF.

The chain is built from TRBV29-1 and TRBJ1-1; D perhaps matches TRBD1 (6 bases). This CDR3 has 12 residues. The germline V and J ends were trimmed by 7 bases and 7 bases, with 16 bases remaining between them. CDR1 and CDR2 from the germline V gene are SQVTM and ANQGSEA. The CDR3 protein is CSGISWDNEAFF. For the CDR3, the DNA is TGCAGCGGAATCTCGTGGGACAATGAAGCTTTCTTT.

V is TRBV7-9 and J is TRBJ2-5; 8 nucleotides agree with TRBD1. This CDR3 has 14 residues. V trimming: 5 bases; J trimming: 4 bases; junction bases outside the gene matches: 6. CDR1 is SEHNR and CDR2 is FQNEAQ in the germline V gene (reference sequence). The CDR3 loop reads CASSQGARRETQYF. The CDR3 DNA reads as TGTGCCAGCAGCCAGGGGGCGCGGCGAGAGACCCAGTACTTC.

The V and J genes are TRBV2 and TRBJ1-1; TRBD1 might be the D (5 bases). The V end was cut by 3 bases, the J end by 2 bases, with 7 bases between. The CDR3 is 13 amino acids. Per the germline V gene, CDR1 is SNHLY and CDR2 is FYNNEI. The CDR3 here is CASSEQGNTEAFF. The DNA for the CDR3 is TGTGCCAGCAGTGAGCAGGGTAACACTGAAGCTTTCTTT.

CDR3 bases: TGTGCCAGCTCCCCTGGACATCCTGAAGCTTTCTTT. Encoded protein: CASSPGHPEAFF. The chain links TRBV18 to TRBJ1-1; the D gene is possibly TRBD1 (5 bases). CDR3 length: 12 residues. Germline-derived CDR1 and CDR2 are KGHSH and LQKENI. The V and J ends lost 6 bases and 6 bases respectively, with 11 bases between them.

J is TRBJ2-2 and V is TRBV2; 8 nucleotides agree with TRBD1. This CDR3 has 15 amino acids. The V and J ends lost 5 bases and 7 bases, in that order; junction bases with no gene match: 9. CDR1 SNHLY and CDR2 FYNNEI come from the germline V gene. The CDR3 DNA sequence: TGTGCCAGCAGTCCGCGGACAGGGTTTAACGGGGAGCTGTTTTTT. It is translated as CASSPRTGFNGELFF.

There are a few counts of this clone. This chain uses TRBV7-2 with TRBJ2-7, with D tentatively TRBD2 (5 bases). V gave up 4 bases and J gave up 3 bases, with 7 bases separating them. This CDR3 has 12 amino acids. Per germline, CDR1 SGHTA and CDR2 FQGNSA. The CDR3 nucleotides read TGTGCCAGCAGCTCCGGGGTCTACGAGCAGTACTTC. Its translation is CASSSGVYEQYF.

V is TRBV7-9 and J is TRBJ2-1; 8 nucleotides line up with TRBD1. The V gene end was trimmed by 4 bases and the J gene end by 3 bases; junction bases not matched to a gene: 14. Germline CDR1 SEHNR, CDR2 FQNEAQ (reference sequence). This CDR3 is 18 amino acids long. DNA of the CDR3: TGTGCCAGCAGCTCCCGAGGCTTTGACAGGGGCGGCTACAATGAGCAGTTCTTC. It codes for CASSSRGFDRGGYNEQFF.

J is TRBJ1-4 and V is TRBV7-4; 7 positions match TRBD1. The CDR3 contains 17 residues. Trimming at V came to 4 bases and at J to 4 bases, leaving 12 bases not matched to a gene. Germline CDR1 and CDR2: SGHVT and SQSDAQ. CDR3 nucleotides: TGTGCCAGCAGCTCTAATCCGGGACAGTTTTTTAATGAAAAACTGTTTTTT. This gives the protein CASSSNPGQFFNEKLFF.

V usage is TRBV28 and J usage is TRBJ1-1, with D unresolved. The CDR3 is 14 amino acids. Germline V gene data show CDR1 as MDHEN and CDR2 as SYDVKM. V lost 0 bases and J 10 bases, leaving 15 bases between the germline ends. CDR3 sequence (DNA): TGTGCCAGCAGTTTATGGTCCGGGTTTATAGGAGCTTTCTTT. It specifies CASSLWSGFIGAFF.